This entry describes one T cell receptor beta chain. This record belongs to a study of OX40 agonist ivuxolimab in advanced cancers. Clones were sequenced by immunoSEQ multiplex PCR, and TCRdb holds only the in-frame ones, with some missing. The sample has fewer than 100,000 clones; around nine tenths are singletons. V dropped 4 bases and J dropped 9; count of bases not matched to a gene: 11. CDR1 SGHRS and CDR2 YFSETQ come from the germline V gene. The CDR3 covers 15 residues. The chain employs TRBV5-1 and TRBJ2-4, with 9 nucleotides matching TRBD1. The starting material was CD4+ or CD8+ T cells sorted from blood, obtained in a trial of the OX40 agonist ivuxolimab. This sequence was found in an adult with an advanced solid tumor such as melanoma, head and neck, liver or kidney cancer. CDR3 residues: CASSPTGQGSGIQYF. The CDR3 DNA is TGCGCCAGCAGCCCCACAGGACAGGGGTCTGGCATTCAGTACTTC.